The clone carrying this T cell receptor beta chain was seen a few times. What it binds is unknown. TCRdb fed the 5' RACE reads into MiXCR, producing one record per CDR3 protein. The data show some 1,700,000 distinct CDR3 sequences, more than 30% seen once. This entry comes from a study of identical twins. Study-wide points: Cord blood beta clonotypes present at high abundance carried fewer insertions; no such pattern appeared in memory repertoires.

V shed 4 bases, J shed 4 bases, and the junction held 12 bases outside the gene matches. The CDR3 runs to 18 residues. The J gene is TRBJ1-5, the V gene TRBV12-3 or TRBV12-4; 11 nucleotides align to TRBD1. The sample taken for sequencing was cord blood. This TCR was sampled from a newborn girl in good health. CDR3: CASSSHVGTGGRNQPQHF. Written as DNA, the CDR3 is TGTGCCAGCAGTTCCCACGTCGGGACAGGGGGGCGGAATCAGCCCCAGCATTTT.